This is a list of T cell receptor beta chains from one sample in a study of blood T cell repertoires in COVID-19. Sequencing used immunoSEQ multiplex PCR; TCRdb keeps in-frame clones, though not all of them. The sample shows about 200,000 clones, less than 90% of them seen only once. Material: peripheral blood. Receptors originate from a woman in her 70s with acute or convalescent COVID-19. CDR3s include the opening cysteine and the closing phenylalanine or tryptophan. A D gene is named only where the DNA matches it firmly. The size entry is marked missing in some rows and otherwise reads once, few, many or a size class.

TRBJ1-1 NA NA TRBV11-3 TGTGCCAGCACCCAGAGGAGGGGGAACACTGAAGCTTTCTTT CASTQRRGNTEAFF
TRBJ2-1 NA TRBD2 TRBV6-2/TRBV6-3 TGTGCCAGCAGTTTAGCGGGAGTCGCTGAGCAGTTCTTC CASSLAGVAEQFF
TRBJ2-3 NA TRBD2 TRBV6-1 TGTGCCAGCAGTGAAGCGAGGGCTGGTCGGCGGGGGGACACAGATACGCAGTATTTT CASSEARAGRRGDTDTQYF
TRBJ2-1 NA NA TRBV7-8 TGTGCCAGCAGCTTAGTTGCCATCTACCGGGACTCTTACAATGAGCAGTTCTTC CASSLVAIYRDSYNEQFF
TRBJ1-1 many NA TRBV20-1 TGCAGTCCTACCAGGGACACTGAAGCTTTCTTT CSPTRDTEAFF
TRBJ2-5 NA TRBD2 TRBV2 TGTGCCAGCGAGCGTAGCGGGGGGGCTGGAGAGACCCAGTACTTC CASERSGGAGETQYF
TRBJ2-7 NA TRBD2 TRBV15 TGTGCCACCAGCAGAGACATGAGCGGGGGCCGCACCTACGAGCAGTACTTC CATSRDMSGGRTYEQYF
TRBJ1-1 NA NA TRBV11-2 TGTGCCAGCAGCTGGGGGTCCAATCAGGGGCCCATGAACACTGAAGCTTTCTTT CASSWGSNQGPMNTEAFF
TRBJ1-2 NA NA TRBV5-5 TGTGCCAGCAGCTTTGGAGAAAACTATGGCTACACCTTC CASSFGENYGYTF
TRBJ1-2 NA TRBD1 TRBV6-5 TGTGCCAGCAGTCGGGGACAGCGAAGCGGCTACACCTTC CASSRGQRSGYTF
TRBJ2-2 NA NA TRBV5-1 TGCGCCAGCAGCGTGGGTTGGACCCAGGGGAACACCGGGGAGCTGTTTTTT CASSVGWTQGNTGELFF
TRBJ1-2 NA NA TRBV18 TGTGCCAGCTCACCACAAGGACCCCGCGGGTATGGCTACACCTTC CASSPQGPRGYGYTF
TRBJ2-5 NA TRBD2 TRBV19 TGTGCCAGTAGTATAGAGGCTAGCGGGCAAGAGACCCAGTACTTC CASSIEASGQETQYF
TRBJ2-1 NA TRBD2 TRBV24-1 TGTGCCACCGGGACTAGTCCCCACAATGAGCAGTTCTTC CATGTSPHNEQFF
TRBJ1-6 NA TRBD1 TRBV18 TGTGCCAGCTCACCACGTCAGGGGGCGAATAATTCACCCCTCCACTTT CASSPRQGANNSPLHF
TRBJ2-2 NA TRBD1 TRBV5-1 TGCGCCAGCAGCTTTACCGGGACAGGGCGGACCGGGGAGCTGTTTTTT CASSFTGTGRTGELFF
TRBJ1-1 NA NA TRBV7-2 TGTGCCAGCAGCTTAGTGAGTTACACTGAAGCTTTCTTT CASSLVSYTEAFF
TRBJ2-7 NA NA TRBV7-2 TGTGCCAGCAGCTTGGGGGGTACACGGGGCTACGAGCAGTACTTC CASSLGGTRGYEQYF
TRBJ2-3 NA TRBD2 TRBV7-2 TGTGCCAGCAGAGAAGCGGGAACAACCGATAGCACAGATACGCAGTATTTT CASREAGTTDSTDTQYF
TRBJ1-1 NA NA TRBV28 TGTGCCAGCCCCCCCGCAGCGGGTTTCGTATCGGACACTGAAGCTTTCTTT CASPPAAGFVSDTEAFF
TRBJ1-1 NA TRBD1 TRBV7-9 TGTGCCAGCAGCTTAGAGGGACAGGGAAGAACTGAAGCTTTCTTT CASSLEGQGRTEAFF
TRBJ2-7 NA NA TRBV11-3 TGTGCCAGCAGCCTGACAGAATCCTACGAGCAGTACTTC CASSLTESYEQYF
TRBJ2-2 once TRBD1 TRBV11-1 TGTGCCAGCAGCCTAACAGGGGGCGGCGGGGAGCTGTTTTTT CASSLTGGGGELFF
TRBJ2-3 NA NA TRBV7-9 TGTGCCAGCAGCTTCCGCGGGGCCCTCCGCACAGATACGCAGTATTTT CASSFRGALRTDTQYF
TRBJ1-6 NA TRBD1 TRBV27 TGTGCCAGCAGTGAGCTAGACAGGGGAGGAAATTCACCCCTCCACTTT CASSELDRGGNSPLHF
TRBJ1-3 NA NA TRBV9 TGTGCCAGCAGCTCCCGGCGGGGATCTGGAAACACCATATATTTT CASSSRRGSGNTIYF
TRBJ1-1 once NA TRBV5-5 TGTGCCAGCAGCTGGCGAGAGGGGGTAACTTTCTTT CASSWREGVTFF
TRBJ2-7 NA TRBD1 TRBV6-5 TGTGCCAGCAGTTTAACCGGGACAGGGGCCCACGAGCAGTACTTC CASSLTGTGAHEQYF
TRBJ2-5 NA NA TRBV3-1/TRBV3-2 TGTGCCAGCAGCAGAACCGTGCGGGGAGAGACCCAGTACTTC CASSRTVRGETQYF
TRBJ2-7 NA NA TRBV6-5 TGTGCCAGCAGTAACCGGGACTTGCCCTACGAGCAGTACTTC CASSNRDLPYEQYF
TRBJ2-1 NA TRBD2 TRBV24-1 TGTGCCACCAGTGATTCCGGGACTAGCGGGAATGAGCAGTTCTTC CATSDSGTSGNEQFF
TRBJ2-2 NA TRBD2 TRBV5-1 TGCGCCAGCAGCTTCCTGGCTCGGACTAGCGGGGTTGACGGGGAGCTGTTTTTT CASSFLARTSGVDGELFF
TRBJ1-1 NA TRBD1 TRBV5-8 TGTGCCAGCAGATACCAGGGGGCCTTACCTGAAGCTTTCTTT CASRYQGALPEAFF
TRBJ1-1 NA NA TRBV27 TGTGCCAGCAGTTTTTTCGGGGGGCAAGCTTTCTTT CASSFFGGQAFF
TRBJ2-3 NA TRBD2 TRBV2 TGTGCCAGCAAGACTAGCGGCACAGATACGCAGTATTTT CASKTSGTDTQYF
TRBJ2-7 NA TRBD1 TRBV7-9 TGTGCCAGCAGCCCGGACAGGGACGAGCAGTACTTC CASSPDRDEQYF
TRBJ2-7 NA TRBD2 TRBV7-2 TGTGCCAGCTCTCGGGAAGGGACTAATTACGAGCAGTACTTC CASSREGTNYEQYF
TRBJ2-1 NA TRBD2 TRBV28 TGTGCCAGCAGTGTCTCTAGCGGGGATAACAATGAGCAGTTCTTC CASSVSSGDNNEQFF
TRBJ2-2 NA TRBD2 TRBV3-1/TRBV3-2 TGTGCCAGCAGCCCCTGGCGGGGGGCGTACACCGGGGAGCTGTTTTTT CASSPWRGAYTGELFF
TRBJ2-1 NA TRBD2 TRBV10-3 TGTGCCATCGCCGGGGGACAGGCCTCGGGGCTAGCGGGAGTTGTGGCCTACAATGAGCAGTTCTTC CAIAGGQASGLAGVVAYNEQFF
TRBJ2-5 NA TRBD2 TRBV4-1 TGCGCCAGCAGCCAAGGGACTAGCGGGGGGGGAAGCCAAGAGACCCAGTACTTC CASSQGTSGGGSQETQYF
TRBJ1-4 NA NA TRBV5-5 TGTGCCAGCAGCCCCCGGTCAGGGCATAATGAAAAACTGTTTTTT CASSPRSGHNEKLFF
TRBJ1-2 NA TRBD1 TRBV28 TGTGCCAGCAGTTTGGGGACAGGGATGAGTGGAGGCTACACCTTC CASSLGTGMSGGYTF
TRBJ2-2 NA NA TRBV5-1 TGCGCCAGCAGCGGGGGGGCTAGCAGCACCGGGGAGCTGTTTTTT CASSGGASSTGELFF
TRBJ1-3 NA NA TRBV7-9 TGTGCCAGCAGCTTCGGGGACTCTGGAAACACCATATATTTT CASSFGDSGNTIYF
TRBJ1-4 NA TRBD1 TRBV5-6 TGTGCCAGCAGCGGGACAGGGCTGGGTGAAAAACTGTTTTTT CASSGTGLGEKLFF
TRBJ2-1 NA NA TRBV7-3 TGTGCCAGCAGCTCACAAGGGAGCTCCTACAATGAGCAGTTCTTC CASSSQGSSYNEQFF
TRBJ2-6 NA NA TRBV27 TGTGCCAGCAGGTTGCAGGGGATCGGCTCTGGGGCCAACGTCCTGACTTTC CASRLQGIGSGANVLTF
TRBJ2-5 NA TRBD1 TRBV11-3 TGTGCCAGCAGCTTAGGGACAGGGATGGGGCAAGAGACCCAGTACTTC CASSLGTGMGQETQYF
TRBJ2-5 NA NA TRBV29-1 TGCAGCGTTGGTGGGCAGCAAGAGACCCAGTACTTC CSVGGQQETQYF
TRBJ1-6 NA NA TRBV7-2 TGTGCCAGCAGCCGCCTTAGTGTGGGAGATTCACCCCTCCACTTT CASSRLSVGDSPLHF
TRBJ1-1 once NA TRBV6-5 TGTGCCAGCAGTAGAGGAGGAAACGCTGAAGCTTTCTTT CASSRGGNAEAFF
TRBJ1-2 many TRBD1 TRBV7-9 TGTGCCAGCAGCCTCGACAGGGTTGATGGCTACACCTTC CASSLDRVDGYTF
TRBJ2-1 once NA TRBV7-2 TGTGCCAGCAGCCTCGGTGCGTTCTTC CASSLGAFF
TRBJ2-2 NA TRBD1 TRBV12-5 TGTGCTAGTGGTTTGGTACGTGGGACAGCTTTCACCGGGGAGCTGTTTTTT CASGLVRGTAFTGELFF